This passage covers 20 T cell receptor beta chains from one sample sequenced in a study of T cells in tuberculosis. Some clones are missing from TCRdb's copy, which holds only in-frame ones; the method was immunoSEQ multiplex PCR. The repertoire holds tens of thousands of clones, with just over 90% as singletons. Cells were sorted from thawed PBMC rested overnight and stained with GMM-loaded CD1B tetramer, viability dye and anti-CD3. The CD1B tetramers carried C32 glucose monomycolate purified from Rhodococcus equi. The sequenced material came from CD1b-GMM tetramer-negative cells sorted from PBMCs. The receptor set was obtained from an adult woman with latent tuberculosis.

For this clone: Other nucleotide sequences from this sample produce the same CDR3. The V call is TRBV5-1, the J call TRBJ1-4, with D tentatively TRBD1 (5 bases). The CDR3 is 14 residues long. V lost 0 bases and J lost 5, with 8 bases in between. Per the germline V gene, CDR1 is SGHRS and CDR2 is YFSETQ. The CDR3 DNA reads as TGCGCCAGCAGCTTGGGGCAGGGAAATGAAAAACTGTTTTTT. It codes for CASSLGQGNEKLFF.

The gene calls are TRBV6-4 and TRBJ2-2; possibly TRBD2 for D (6 bases). The germline V and J ends were trimmed by 10 bases and 0 bases, with 12 bases remaining between them. The CDR3 runs to 14 residues. CDR1 and CDR2 (germline): MRHNA, SNTAGT. CDR3 amino acids: CANPGTSNTGELFF. CDR3 DNA sequence: TGTGCCAATCCGGGGACTTCGAACACCGGGGAGCTGTTTTTT.

The chain links TRBV5-1 to TRBJ2-2, with 9 bases matching TRBD2. The CDR3 is 19 residues long. The V gene end was trimmed by 3 bases and the J gene end by 3 bases; junction bases not matched to a gene: 15. The germline V gene encodes CDR1 SGHRS and CDR2 YFSETQ. CDR3 in DNA: TGCGCCAGCAGCTCCCAAGGTCGGCGGGGGGGCTGGGACACCGGGGAGCTGTTTTTT. Protein: CASSSQGRRGGWDTGELFF.

The rearrangement joins TRBV4-2 to TRBJ2-3; no clear D gene. This CDR3 has 14 amino acids. The V end lost 1 base, the J end lost 0 bases, and 5 bases lay between the germline ends. Germline V CDR1 and CDR2: LGHNA, YNFKEQ. As DNA, the CDR3 is TGTGCCAGCAGCCAAGGCGCGAGCACAGATACGCAGTATTTT. Protein sequence: CASSQGASTDTQYF.

The chain joins TRBV19 to TRBJ1-5; TRBD1 is a possible D gene (6 bases). CDR3 length: 14 residues. Germline CDR1 and CDR2: LNHDA and SQIVND (reference sequence). V was cut by 10 bases and J by 0 bases, with 13 bases left in between. The CDR3 DNA reads TGTGCCATCCGGGACACCTATAGCAATCAGCCCCAGCATTTT. It encodes CAIRDTYSNQPQHF.

V is TRBV29-1 and J is TRBJ2-1, with a tentative D call TRBD2 (5 bases). The CDR3 has 17 residues. Between the trimmed V and J ends, which lost 5 bases and 5 bases, there was a span of 25 bases. CDR1 and CDR2 (germline): SQVTM, ANQGSEA. The CDR3 here is CSVLSVGSLAGNNEQFF. CDR3 in DNA: TGCAGCGTTCTTTCAGTTGGGAGTCTAGCTGGAAACAATGAGCAGTTCTTC.

The genes are TRBV9 and TRBJ2-3; TRBD2 matches 8 bases. V lost 4 bases, J lost 6 bases, and 10 bases stayed unmatched. This CDR3 contains 15 residues. In germline, CDR1 is SGDLS, CDR2 YYNGEE. CDR3 sequence reads: CASSSGTRTMDTQYF. Here the CDR3 DNA reads TGTGCCAGCAGCTCCGGGACTAGAACCATGGATACGCAGTATTTT.

The chain has TRBV6-5 and TRBJ2-7, with TRBD1 matching 7 bases. The CDR3 consists of 14 residues. Looked up from germline, CDR1 is MNHEY and CDR2 is SVGAGI. Unmatched junction bases numbered 9, after V lost 6 bases and J lost 4 bases. CDR3 sequence: CASRRGPASYEQYV. CDR3 coding DNA: TGTGCCAGCAGAAGGGGGCCGGCTTCTTACGAGCAGTACGTC.

The rearrangement joins TRBV5-1 to TRBJ2-2, with 9 positions matching TRBD1. In germline, CDR1 is SGHRS, CDR2 YFSETQ. This CDR3 region has 15 residues. The V segment lost 4 bases and the J segment 7 bases; nucleotides outside the gene matches: 8. CDR3 region: CASSPLQGAGGELFF. The CDR3 DNA reads as TGCGCCAGCAGCCCCCTACAGGGGGCAGGCGGGGAGCTGTTTTTT. Complete variable domain (other parts from reference TRBV5-1 and TRBJ2-2): KAGVTQTPRYLIKTRGQQVTLSCSPISGHRSVSWYQQTPGQGLQFLFEYFSETQRNKGNFPGRFSGRQFSNSRSEMNVSTLELGDSALYLCASSPLQGAGGELFFGEGSRLTVL.

This chain links TRBV5-4 with TRBJ2-1; 12 bases line up with TRBD2. This CDR3 comprises 15 residues. The V gene end was trimmed by 4 bases and the J gene end by 14 bases; junction bases not matched to a gene: 13. CDR1 is SGHNT and CDR2 is YYREEE in the germline V gene (reference sequence). The CDR3 DNA reads as TGTGCCAGCAGCCCTTTACCTAGCGGGGGGGAATTGGAGTTCTTC. Protein product: CASSPLPSGGELEFF.

This sequence joins TRBV6-6 and TRBJ1-2; 8 positions agree with TRBD1. After removal of 5 bases from V and 2 bases from J, the junction contained 7 bases not matched to a gene. Germline CDR1 MNHNY, CDR2 SVGAGI (reference sequence). The CDR3 contains 15 residues. CDR3 nucleotide sequence: TGTGCCAGCAGTGCTAGACAGGGGCGGAACTATGGCTACACCTTC. This encodes CASSARQGRNYGYTF.

This chain joins TRBV11-2 and TRBJ1-1, with 7 bases fitting TRBD1. The germline CDR1 and CDR2 sequences are SGHAT and FQNNGV. V was pared by 1 base and J by 3 bases, with 2 bases of the junction left unmatched. This CDR3 has 14 amino acids. The CDR3 spells CASSLVTGDTEAFF. The DNA for the CDR3 is TGTGCCAGCAGCTTAGTAACAGGGGACACTGAAGCTTTCTTT.

V usage is TRBV6-1 and J usage is TRBJ2-5; possibly TRBD2 for D (6 bases). The CDR3 consists of 13 residues. Germline CDR1 MNHNS, CDR2 SASEGT. V lost 6 bases to trimming and J lost 3 bases, with 11 bases between them. The CDR3 DNA is TGTGCCAGCAGCGGGGGTGTGAAAGAGACCCAGTACTTC. Its protein is CASSGGVKETQYF.

The J gene is TRBJ1-1, the V gene TRBV6-5; D might be TRBD1 (6 bases). The CDR3 consists of 15 residues. V was clipped by 6 bases and J by 3 bases, with 17 bases between them. Per the germline V gene, CDR1 is MNHEY and CDR2 is SVGAGI. The CDR3 DNA reads as TGTGCCAGCAGGGGGGGGAGGGGGAGGGACACTGAAGCTTTCTTT. Protein sequence: CASRGGRGRDTEAFF.

V is TRBV4-2 and J is TRBJ1-5; 8 bases fit TRBD1. Germline lookup yields CDR1 LGHNA and CDR2 YNFKEQ. Trimming cost V 1 base and J 3 bases; bases outside gene matches: 8. The CDR3 has 17 residues. The CDR3 is CASSQGQGNVDNQPQHF. The CDR3 DNA reads TGTGCCAGCAGCCAAGGACAGGGGAATGTCGACAATCAGCCCCAGCATTTT.

This clone was observed a single time. The gene calls are TRBV2 and TRBJ2-7; 10 bases are shared with TRBD1. The CDR3 totals 14 residues. The V gene's germline CDR1 is SNHLY and CDR2 FYNNEI. V was clipped by 11 bases and J by 2 bases; unmatched bases: 9. Here the CDR3 DNA reads TGTGCCGGAGATCCGGGACAGGGGACCTACGAGCAGTACTTC. This codes for CAGDPGQGTYEQYF. Based on the CDR3 plus reference TRBV2 and TRBJ2-7, the full variable domain is EPEVTQTPSHQVTQMGQEVILRCVPISNHLYFYWYRQILGQKVEFLVSFYNNEISEKSEIFDDQFSVERPDGSNFTLKIRSTKLEDSAMYFCAGDPGQGTYEQYFGPGTRLTVT.

The chain couples TRBV9 to TRBJ2-5; 15 bases line up with TRBD2. J lost 2 bases, V lost 3 bases, and 2 bases had no gene match. Germline values: CDR1 SGDLS, CDR2 YYNGEE. The CDR3 covers 16 residues. Here the CDR3 DNA reads TGTGCCAGCAGCGGGGGACTAGCGGGGGGACAAGAGACCCAGTACTTC. This encodes CASSGGLAGGQETQYF. Variable domain in full (rest from reference TRBV9 and TRBJ2-5): DSGVTQTPKHLITATGQRVTLRCSPRSGDLSVYWYQQSLDQGLQFLIQYYNGEERAKGNILERFSAQQFPDLHSELNLSSLELGDSALYFCASSGGLAGGQETQYFGPGTRLLVL.

The chain links TRBV6-1 to TRBJ2-3, with a tentative D call TRBD1 (6 bases). Trimming pared 6 bases from V and 1 base from J, leaving 14 bases between. Germline CDR1 and CDR2: MNHNS and SASEGT. The CDR3 contains 15 residues. The DNA for the CDR3 is TGTGCCAGCAGGCCGGGACACCAGCGCACAGATACGCAGTATTTT. Translating it yields CASRPGHQRTDTQYF.

The chain couples TRBV6-5 to TRBJ2-7; D call uncertain. This CDR3 is built from 14 residues. With 2 bases removed from V and 2 bases from J, the gap between germline ends came to 10 bases. Germline V gene lookup returns CDR1 MNHEY and CDR2 SVGAGI. The CDR3 DNA is TGTGCCAGCAGTTACAGTGCAGGCACCTACGAGCAGTACGTC. This encodes CASSYSAGTYEQYV.

This clone ranks as medium-sized. The chain is built from TRBV11-2 and TRBJ1-5; D is possibly TRBD1 (6 bases). Germline CDR1 and CDR2: SGHAT and FQNNGV. The CDR3 covers 17 residues. The ends were cut back, 1 base at V and 2 bases at J, with 15 bases in the middle. CDR3 residues: CASSLAPTRTGNQPQHF. The CDR3 DNA follows: TGTGCCAGCAGCTTAGCACCCACTCGGACAGGCAATCAGCCCCAGCATTTT.